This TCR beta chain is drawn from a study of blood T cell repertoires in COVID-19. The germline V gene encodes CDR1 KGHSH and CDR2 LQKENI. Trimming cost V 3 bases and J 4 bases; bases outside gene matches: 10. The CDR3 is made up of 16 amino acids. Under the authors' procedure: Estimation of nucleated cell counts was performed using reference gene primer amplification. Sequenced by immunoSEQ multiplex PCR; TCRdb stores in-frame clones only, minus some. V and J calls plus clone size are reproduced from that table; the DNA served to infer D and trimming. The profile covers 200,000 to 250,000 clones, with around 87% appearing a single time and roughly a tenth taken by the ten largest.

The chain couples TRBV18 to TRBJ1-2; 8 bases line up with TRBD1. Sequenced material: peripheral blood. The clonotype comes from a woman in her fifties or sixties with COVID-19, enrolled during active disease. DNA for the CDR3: TGTGCCAGCTCACCTGGACAGGGAACCCGAGTCTATGGCTACACCTTC. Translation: CASSPGQGTRVYGYTF.